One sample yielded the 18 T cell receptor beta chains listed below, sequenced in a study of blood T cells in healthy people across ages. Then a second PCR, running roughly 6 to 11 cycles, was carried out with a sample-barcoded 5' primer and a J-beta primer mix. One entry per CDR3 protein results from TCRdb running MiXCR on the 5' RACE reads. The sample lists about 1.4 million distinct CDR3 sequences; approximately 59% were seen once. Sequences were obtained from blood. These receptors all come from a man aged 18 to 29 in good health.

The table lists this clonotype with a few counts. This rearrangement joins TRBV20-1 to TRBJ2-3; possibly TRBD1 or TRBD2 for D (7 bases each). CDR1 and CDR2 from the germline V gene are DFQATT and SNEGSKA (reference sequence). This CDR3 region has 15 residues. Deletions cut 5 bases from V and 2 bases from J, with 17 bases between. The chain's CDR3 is CSAGEGQTSTDTQYF. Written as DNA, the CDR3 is TGCAGTGCTGGGGAGGGACAGACGTCCACAGATACGCAGTATTTT.

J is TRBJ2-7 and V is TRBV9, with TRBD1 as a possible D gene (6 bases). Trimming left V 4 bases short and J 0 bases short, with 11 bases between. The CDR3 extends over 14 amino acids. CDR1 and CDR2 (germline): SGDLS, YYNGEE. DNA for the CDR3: TGTGCCAGCAGCAACAGGGAGACCTCCTACGAGCAGTACTTC. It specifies CASSNRETSYEQYF.

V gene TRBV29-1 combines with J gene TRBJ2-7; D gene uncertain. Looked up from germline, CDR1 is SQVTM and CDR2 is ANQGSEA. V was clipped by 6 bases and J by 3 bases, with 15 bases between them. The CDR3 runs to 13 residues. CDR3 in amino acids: CSVETSRYYEQYF. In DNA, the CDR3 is TGCAGCGTAGAGACATCCCGGTACTACGAGCAGTACTTC.

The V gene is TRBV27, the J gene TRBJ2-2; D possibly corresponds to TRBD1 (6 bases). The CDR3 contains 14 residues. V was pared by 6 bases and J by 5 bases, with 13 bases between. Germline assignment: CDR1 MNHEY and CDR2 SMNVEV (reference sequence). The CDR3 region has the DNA TGTGCCAGCAGCCCGGAGAGGGGGACCGGGGAGCTGTTTTTT. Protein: CASSPERGTGELFF.

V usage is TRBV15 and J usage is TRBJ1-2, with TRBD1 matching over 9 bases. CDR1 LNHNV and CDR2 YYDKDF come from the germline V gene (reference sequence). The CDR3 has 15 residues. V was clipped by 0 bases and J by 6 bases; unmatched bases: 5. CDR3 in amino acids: CATSRERGQGDGYTF. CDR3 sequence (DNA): TGTGCCACCAGCAGAGAGAGGGGACAGGGAGATGGCTACACCTTC. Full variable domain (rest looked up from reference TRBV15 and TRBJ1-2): DAMVIQNPRYQVTQFGKPVTLSCSQTLNHNVMYWYQQKSSQAPKLLFHYYDKDFNNEADTPDNFQSRRPNTSFCFLDIRSPGLGDTAMYLCATSRERGQGDGYTFGSGTRLTVV.

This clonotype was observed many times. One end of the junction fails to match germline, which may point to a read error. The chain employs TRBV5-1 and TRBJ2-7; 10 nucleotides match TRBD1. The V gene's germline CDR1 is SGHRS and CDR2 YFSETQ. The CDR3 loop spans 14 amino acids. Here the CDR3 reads CASSSGTGAYEQYF. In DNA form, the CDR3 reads TGTGCCAGCAGCTCCGGGACAGGGGCCTACGAGCAGTACTTC.

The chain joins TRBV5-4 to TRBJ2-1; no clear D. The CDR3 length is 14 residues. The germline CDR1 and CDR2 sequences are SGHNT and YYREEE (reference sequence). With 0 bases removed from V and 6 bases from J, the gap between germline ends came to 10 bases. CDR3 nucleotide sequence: TGTGCCAGCAGCTTGGAACTACCCAGCAATGAGCAGTTCTTC. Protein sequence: CASSLELPSNEQFF.

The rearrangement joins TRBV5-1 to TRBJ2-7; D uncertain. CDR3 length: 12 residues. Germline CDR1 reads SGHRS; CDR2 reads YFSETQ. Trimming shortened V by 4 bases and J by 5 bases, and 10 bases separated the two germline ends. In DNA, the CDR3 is TGCGCCAGCAGCAATGGGGTCCACGAGCAGTACTTC. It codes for CASSNGVHEQYF.

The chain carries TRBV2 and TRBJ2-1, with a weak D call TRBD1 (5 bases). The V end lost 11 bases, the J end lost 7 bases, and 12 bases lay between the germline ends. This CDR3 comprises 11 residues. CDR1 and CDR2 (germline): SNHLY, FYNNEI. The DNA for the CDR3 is TGTGCCGACCAGGGTGGAAATGAGCAGTTCTTC. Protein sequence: CADQGGNEQFF. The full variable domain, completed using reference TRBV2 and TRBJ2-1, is EPEVTQTPSHQVTQMGQEVILRCVPISNHLYFYWYRQILGQKVEFLVSFYNNEISEKSEIFDDQFSVERPDGSNFTLKIRSTKLEDSAMYFCADQGGNEQFFGPGTRLTVL.

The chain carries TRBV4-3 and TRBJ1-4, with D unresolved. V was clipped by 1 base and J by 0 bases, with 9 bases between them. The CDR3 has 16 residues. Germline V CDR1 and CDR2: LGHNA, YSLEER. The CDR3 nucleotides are TGCGCCAGCAGCCAAGGGACTCCTACAACTAATGAAAAACTGTTTTTT. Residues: CASSQGTPTTNEKLFF.

The CDR3 spells CASRSSDTTNEKLFF. The CDR3 region has the DNA TGTGCCAGCAGAAGCTCGGACACTACTAATGAAAAACTGTTTTTT. V gene TRBV27 combines with J gene TRBJ1-4; perhaps TRBD1 as D (5 bases). Germline V lookup: CDR1 MNHEY, CDR2 SMNVEV (reference sequence). V was cut by 6 bases and J by 2 bases, with 13 bases left in between. There are 15 residues in the CDR3. Supplemented by reference TRBV27 and TRBJ1-4, the full variable domain reads EAQVTQNPRYLITVTGKKLTVTCSQNMNHEYMSWYRQDPGLGLRQIYYSMNVEVTDKGDVPEGYKVSRKEKRNFPLILESPSPNQTSLYFCASRSSDTTNEKLFFGSGTQLSVL.

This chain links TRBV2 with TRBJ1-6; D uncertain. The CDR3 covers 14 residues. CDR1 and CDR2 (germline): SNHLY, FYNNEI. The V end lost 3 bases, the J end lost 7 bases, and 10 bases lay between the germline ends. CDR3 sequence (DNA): TGTGCCAGCAGTGAGCTAGGCTCCAATTCACCCCTCCACTTT. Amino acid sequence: CASSELGSNSPLHF.

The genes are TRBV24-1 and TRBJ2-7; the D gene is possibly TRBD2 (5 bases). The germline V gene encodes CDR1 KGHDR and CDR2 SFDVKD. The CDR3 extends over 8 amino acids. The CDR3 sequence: CPSGNGYF. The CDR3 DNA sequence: TGTCCCAGCGGTAATGGGTACTTC.

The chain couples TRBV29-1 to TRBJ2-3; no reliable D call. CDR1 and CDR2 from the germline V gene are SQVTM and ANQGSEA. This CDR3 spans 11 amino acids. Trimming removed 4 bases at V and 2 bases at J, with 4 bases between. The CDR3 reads CSVAVTDTQYF. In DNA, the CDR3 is TGCAGCGTTGCCGTCACAGATACGCAGTATTTT.

CDR3 residues: CASSNLETGQLTDTQYF. Here the CDR3 DNA reads TGTGCCAGCAGTAACCTTGAGACGGGACAGCTCACAGATACGCAGTATTTT. The V gene is TRBV6-5, the J gene TRBJ2-3; 7 nucleotides line up with TRBD1. The CDR3 is 17 amino acids. After removal of 5 bases from V and 2 bases from J, the junction contained 13 bases not matched to a gene. Germline lookup yields CDR1 MNHEY and CDR2 SVGAGI.

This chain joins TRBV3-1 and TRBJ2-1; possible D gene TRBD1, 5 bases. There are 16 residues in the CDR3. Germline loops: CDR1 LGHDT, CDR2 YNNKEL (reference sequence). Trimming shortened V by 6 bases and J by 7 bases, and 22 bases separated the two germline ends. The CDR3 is CASRHYIGAGSNEQFF. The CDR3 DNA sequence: TGTGCCAGCAGGCACTATATAGGGGCCGGATCGAATGAGCAGTTCTTC.

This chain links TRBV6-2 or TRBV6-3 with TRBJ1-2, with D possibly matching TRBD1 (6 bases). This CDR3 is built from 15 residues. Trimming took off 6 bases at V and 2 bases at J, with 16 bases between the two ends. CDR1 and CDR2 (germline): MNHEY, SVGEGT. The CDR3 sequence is CASRRVQGQNYGYTF. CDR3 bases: TGTGCCAGCAGGAGAGTTCAGGGGCAGAACTATGGCTACACCTTC.

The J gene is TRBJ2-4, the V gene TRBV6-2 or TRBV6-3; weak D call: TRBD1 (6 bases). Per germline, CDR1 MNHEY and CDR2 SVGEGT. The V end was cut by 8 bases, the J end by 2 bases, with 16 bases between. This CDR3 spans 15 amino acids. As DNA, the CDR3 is TGTGCCAGCCAAAACAGGGATCGGCCCAAAAACATTCAGTACTTC. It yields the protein CASQNRDRPKNIQYF.